The 28 T cell receptor beta chains below were found in one sample sequenced in a study of molecular identifiers for immune sequencing clone quantification. TCRdb ran MiXCR on the PCR reads and lists one entry per CDR3 protein. The sample lists about 640,000 distinct CDR3 sequences, 15% to 20% occurring once. The sequencing sample was made of naive CD8+ T cells from blood, with Jurkat cell RNA spiked in. Subset here: FACS-sorted CD8+CD4-CCR7+CD45RA+ naive T cells. Receptors originate from a human donor in good health. Some libraries in this study had Jurkat cell RNA spiked in.

This clonotype was counted many times. The chain has TRBV4-1 and TRBJ2-7; 14 bases map to TRBD2. The CDR3 consists of 15 residues. The V segment lost 4 bases and the J segment 2 bases; nucleotides outside the gene matches: 1. The germline gives CDR1 MGHRA, CDR2 YSYEKL. DNA for the CDR3: TGCGCCAGCAGCCGACTAGCGGGAGGGCCCTACGAGCAGTACTTC. It is translated as CASSRLAGGPYEQYF.

This clonotype was counted ten times or more. The chain joins TRBV6-6 to TRBJ2-3; D unresolved. Trimming removed 5 bases at V and 6 bases at J, with 12 bases between. CDR1 is MNHNY and CDR2 is SVGAGI in the germline V gene (reference sequence). The CDR3 contains 13 residues. CDR3 protein: CASSHGVGDTQYF. DNA of the CDR3: TGTGCCAGCAGTCATGGGGTTGGGGATACGCAGTATTTT.

This clonotype was seen more than once but under ten times. The V call is TRBV11-2, the J call TRBJ1-4; 7 nucleotides line up with TRBD1. The V segment lost 6 bases and the J segment 7 bases; nucleotides outside the gene matches: 14. The CDR3 runs to 16 residues. Germline lookup yields CDR1 SGHAT and CDR2 FQNNGV. CDR3 in DNA: TGTGCCAGCAGATATAGTACAGGGGTTGGATTTGAAAAACTGTTTTTT. The encoded protein is CASRYSTGVGFEKLFF.

There are many counts of this clonotype. The rearrangement uses TRBV6-1 and TRBJ2-1, with D possibly matching TRBD1 (5 bases). V was cut by 8 bases and J by 5 bases, with 22 bases left in between. There are 16 residues in the CDR3. From germline, CDR1 is MNHNS and CDR2 SASEGT. DNA for the CDR3: TGTGCCAGCTACATCCAACTCGGCAGGGCAGACAATGAGCAGTTCTTC. Its protein product is CASYIQLGRADNEQFF.

This clonotype was seen a few times. The gene calls are TRBV11-2 and TRBJ2-4, with D perhaps matching TRBD1 (5 bases). V lost 2 bases and J 1 base, leaving 33 bases between the germline ends. The germline V gene encodes CDR1 SGHAT and CDR2 FQNNGV. This CDR3 spans 23 amino acids. CDR3 nucleotide sequence: TGTGCCAGCAGCTTAATCTTACCCCGATCCCGGAGCCAGGGCCGACCGGCCAAAAACATTCAGTACTTC. Translation gives CASSLILPRSRSQGRPAKNIQYF.

Note on this clonotype: Just one base apart from a much larger clone, this may be a read error. The CDR3 does not close with the conserved phenylalanine or tryptophan, likely indicating a read error. V and J are TRBV5-1 and TRBJ2-7; 12 bases are a match to TRBD2. The germline gives CDR1 SGHRS, CDR2 YFSETQ. This CDR3 region has 16 residues. V lost 4 bases to trimming and J lost 0 bases; unmatched junction nucleotides: 5. In DNA, the CDR3 is TGCGCCAGCAGCATCGGGACTAGCGGGCGCTCCTACGAGCAGTACCTC. It translates to CASSIGTSGRSYEQYL.

As concerns this clonotype: A much larger clonotype is one base distant, so this may be a read error. In this CDR3 the conserved last residue, phenylalanine or tryptophan, is missing, so a read error is likely. CDR3 DNA: TGTGCCAGCAGCCCAGGGGGGGGCGGTGAAGCTTTCCTT. It yields the protein CASSPGGGGEAFL. This chain links TRBV9 with TRBJ1-1; TRBD1 matches at 7 bases. The ends lost 4 bases at V and 7 bases at J; junction bases unmatched: 7. The CDR3 is made up of 13 amino acids. The V gene's germline CDR1 is SGDLS and CDR2 YYNGEE.

This clonotype appeared many times. The chain combines TRBV29-1 with TRBJ1-3, with a tentative D call TRBD1 (6 bases). Trimming removed 3 bases from V and 2 bases from J, with 11 bases in between. CDR1 is SQVTM, CDR2 ANQGSEA, per germline. CDR3 length equals 14 residues. In DNA, the CDR3 is TGCAGCGTTGACGTGGGGGGCGCTGGAAACACCATATATTTT. It specifies CSVDVGGAGNTIYF.

This clonotype was detected ten times or more. The chain recombines TRBV12-3 or TRBV12-4 with TRBJ2-3; D unresolved. The V end lost 7 bases, the J end lost 0 bases, and 11 bases lay between the germline ends. The length of the CDR3 is 14 residues. In DNA, the CDR3 is TGTGCCAGCACGGCGGTCGGTAGCACAGATACGCAGTATTTT. Its translation: CASTAVGSTDTQYF.

This clonotype was seen repeatedly, ten times or more. V is TRBV7-2 and J is TRBJ1-5; TRBD1 agrees at 7 bases. Germline CDR1 SGHTA, CDR2 FQGNSA. After removal of 3 bases from V and 0 bases from J, the junction contained 8 bases not matched to a gene. The CDR3 consists of 17 residues. The CDR3 sequence is CASSFQGTEYSNQPQHF. CDR3 coding DNA: TGTGCCAGCAGCTTTCAGGGGACAGAATATAGCAATCAGCCCCAGCATTTT.

Concerning this clonotype itself: Possible read error: a much larger clone is one base away. V usage is TRBV28 and J usage is TRBJ2-7; 7 bases match TRBD2. Looked up from germline, CDR1 is MDHEN and CDR2 is SYDVKM. The CDR3 length is 17 residues. V shed 6 bases, J shed 2 bases, and the junction held 16 bases outside the gene matches. The CDR3 loop is CASRPVDGRQFTYEQYF. CDR3 nucleotide sequence: TGTGCCAGCAGACCAGTGGACGGGAGGCAGTTCACCTACGAGCAGTACTTC.

On this clonotype itself: This may be a read error, as it is one base from a much larger clone. The V and J genes are TRBV28 and TRBJ1-6; a possible D gene is TRBD1 (6 bases). The CDR3 consists of 15 residues. The V end lost 6 bases, the J end lost 7 bases, and 16 bases lay between the germline ends. In germline, CDR1 is MDHEN, CDR2 SYDVKM. The CDR3 region is CASRQYRALNSPLHF. The CDR3, as DNA: TGTGCCAGCAGACAATACAGGGCTTTAAATTCACCCCTCCACTTT.

This clonotype has ten or more counts. This sequence joins TRBV4-2 and TRBJ2-1; 8 bases line up with TRBD2. V shed 0 bases, J shed 11 bases, and the junction held 15 bases outside the gene matches. The CDR3 covers 17 residues. Germline lookup yields CDR1 LGHNA and CDR2 YNFKEQ. The CDR3 nucleotides read TGTGCCAGCAGCCAAGACGCAGCGGGGGTCGGGGTCTATAAGCAGTTCTTC. Amino acid sequence: CASSQDAAGVGVYKQFF.

The J gene is TRBJ2-2, the V gene TRBV9, with TRBD2 as a possible D gene (5 bases). Germline V gene lookup returns CDR1 SGDLS and CDR2 YYNGEE. The CDR3 has 17 amino acids. The V end lost 3 bases, the J end lost 2 bases, and 17 bases lay between the germline ends. The CDR3 loop reads CASSESERRGNTGELFF. CDR3 nucleotides: TGTGCCAGCAGCGAGTCCGAGCGGAGAGGTAACACCGGGGAGCTGTTTTTT.

This clonotype was recorded a few times. The chain employs TRBV4-3 and TRBJ1-1, with D uncertain. The germline gives CDR1 LGHNA, CDR2 YSLEER. This CDR3 spans 15 amino acids. The V and J ends lost 0 bases and 1 base respectively, with 9 bases between them. The CDR3 here is CASSQEWVRNTEAFF. Written as DNA, the CDR3 is TGCGCCAGCAGCCAAGAATGGGTAAGGAACACTGAAGCTTTCTTT.

This clonotype was recorded at least ten times. V usage is TRBV3-1 and J usage is TRBJ2-5, with 9 bases that match TRBD2. Trimming at V came to 1 base and at J to 1 base, leaving 1 base not matched to a gene. Germline V gene lookup returns CDR1 LGHDT and CDR2 YNNKEL (reference sequence). The CDR3 is 15 residues long. CDR3 bases: TGTGCCAGCAGCCAAGGACTAGCGGTCCAAGAGACCCAGTACTTC. Translating gives CASSQGLAVQETQYF.

As regards this clonotype: This sequence may be a read error, since a much larger clone differs from it by one base. The J gene is TRBJ2-5, the V gene TRBV11-2; D gene unclear. The CDR3 consists of 12 residues. Germline V CDR1 and CDR2: SGHAT, FQNNGV. The CDR3 DNA follows: TGTGCCAGCAGCCCCTTTGCAGAGACCCGGTACTTC. Protein product: CASSPFAETRYF.

As concerns this clonotype: This may come from a read error, since a much larger clone is one base off. This chain uses TRBV14 with TRBJ2-1; 10 bases are shared with TRBD2. Looked up from germline, CDR1 is SGHDN and CDR2 is FVKESK. The ends lost 2 bases at V and 7 bases at J; junction bases unmatched: 11. The CDR3 covers 17 residues. The DNA for the CDR3 is TGTGCCAGCAGCCAAAATATCGGGCTAGCGGGGGTGAATGAGCAGTTCTTC. Protein sequence: CASSQNIGLAGVNEQFF.

This clonotype was picked up many times. V and J are TRBV24-1 and TRBJ1-1, with D unresolved. This CDR3 has 12 residues. The V end was cut by 5 bases, the J end by 1 base, with 4 bases between. The germline V gene encodes CDR1 KGHDR and CDR2 SFDVKD. CDR3 in DNA: TGTGCCACCAGTGCCGGGAACACTGAAGCTTTCTTT. Translated, it gives CATSAGNTEAFF.

There are many counts of this clonotype. The genes are TRBV7-9 and TRBJ2-7; D is undetermined. This CDR3 has 14 amino acids. CDR1 SEHNR and CDR2 FQNEAQ come from the germline V gene (reference sequence). The V gene lost 5 bases and the J gene lost 0 bases, with 11 bases spanning the gap. The CDR3 protein is CASSGTLISYEQYF. The DNA for the CDR3 is TGTGCCAGCAGCGGCACCCTAATCTCCTACGAGCAGTACTTC. Looking up the rest from reference TRBV7-9 and TRBJ2-7 gives the full variable domain: DTGVSQNPRHKITKRGQNVTFRCDPISEHNRLYWYRQTLGQGPEFLTYFQNEAQLEKSRLLSDRFSAERPKGSFSTLEIQRTEQGDSAMYLCASSGTLISYEQYFGPGTRLTVT.

This clonotype was recorded at least ten times. V gene TRBV30 combines with J gene TRBJ2-3; 13 bases align to TRBD2. This CDR3 contains 14 residues. Germline CDR1 and CDR2: GTSNPN and SVGIG (reference sequence). With V trimmed by 5 bases and J by 5 bases, 4 bases remained unmatched. Written as DNA, the CDR3 is TGTGCCTGGGAACTAGCGGGGGGGCGAGATACGCAGTATTTT. It translates to CAWELAGGRDTQYF.

Notes on this clonotype: A much larger clone differs from this one at a single base, so this may be a read error. CDR3 bases: TGTGCCAGCGGTCAACAAGGCCCTTACGAGCAGTACTTC. Translating gives CASGQQGPYEQYF. This chain connects TRBV27 to TRBJ2-7; D is ambiguous. Trimming stripped 8 bases from V and 4 bases from J, with 15 bases between. Germline V gene data show CDR1 as MNHEY and CDR2 as SMNVEV (reference sequence). The CDR3 is 13 residues long.

This clonotype was recorded at least ten times. The V gene is TRBV20-1, the J gene TRBJ1-1, with 8 bases that match TRBD1. The CDR3 has 13 residues. CDR1 is DFQATT, CDR2 SNEGSKA, per germline (reference sequence). After removal of 6 bases from V and 5 bases from J, the junction contained 8 bases not matched to a gene. The CDR3 is CSALTGEDTEAFF. CDR3 DNA sequence: TGCAGTGCCCTGACAGGGGAGGATACTGAAGCTTTCTTT.

For this clonotype: This may be a read error: a much more frequent sequence differs by one nucleotide. The rearrangement joins TRBV7-8 to TRBJ2-5, with 7 nucleotides matching TRBD1. The length of the CDR3 is 17 residues. Germline loops: CDR1 SGHVS, CDR2 FQNEAQ. The CDR3 DNA reads as TGTGCCAGCAGCTTACCCCGGGACAGCCACTACCAAGGGACCCAGTACTTC. Protein product: CASSLPRDSHYQGTQYF.

As to this clonotype: A much larger clone differs by one base, so this may be a read error. The chain combines TRBV28 with TRBJ1-5, with D hard to call. The CDR3 is made up of 16 amino acids. The V end lost 3 bases, the J end lost 3 bases, and 15 bases lay between the germline ends. Germline-derived CDR1 and CDR2 are MDHEN and SYDVKM. The CDR3 region has the DNA TGTGCCAGCAGTTTCGATCTACGGGCTTACAATCAGCCCCAGCATTTT. It specifies CASSFDLRAYNQPQHF.

This clonotype was counted ten times or more. The chain carries TRBV6-5 and TRBJ2-2; D is undetermined. V was shortened by 6 bases and J by 5 bases, with 10 bases between the two germline ends. CDR1 and CDR2 (germline): MNHEY, SVGAGI. The CDR3 is made up of 13 amino acids. CDR3 region: CASSSRVTGELFF. The CDR3 DNA reads TGTGCCAGCAGCTCCAGAGTTACCGGGGAGCTGTTTTTT.

This clonotype was seen a few times. The conserved phenylalanine or tryptophan normally closing the CDR3 is absent here, so this likely arose from a read error. This chain connects TRBV27 to TRBJ2-3, with TRBD2 as a possible D gene (5 bases). Trimming took 5 bases from V and 10 from J, leaving 16 bases between them. This CDR3 is 13 amino acids long. Germline V CDR1 and CDR2: MNHEY, SMNVEV (reference sequence). Here the CDR3 reads CASSQVWTRAQYI. The CDR3 DNA reads TGTGCCAGCAGTCAGGTGTGGACGAGGGCGCAGTATATT.

This chain joins TRBV19 and TRBJ2-3; D call uncertain. The CDR3 runs to 13 residues. V gave up 3 bases and J gave up 3 bases, with 7 bases separating them. Germline V gives CDR1 LNHDA, CDR2 SQIVND (reference sequence). The CDR3 DNA is TGTGCCAGTAGTATTGTGGTAACAGATACGCAGTATTTT. It is translated as CASSIVVTDTQYF. Filled out from reference TRBV19 and TRBJ2-3, the complete variable domain reads DGGITQSPKYLFRKEGQNVTLSCEQNLNHDAMYWYRQDPGQGLRLIYYSQIVNDFQKGDIAEGYSVSREKKESFPLTVTSAQKNPTAFYLCASSIVVTDTQYFGPGTRLTVL.